Below, 14 T cell receptor beta chains from the same sample are listed, as sequenced in a study of Tregs in tolerant kidney transplant recipients. Data came from immunoSEQ multiplex PCR; TCRdb stores just in-frame clones and leaves some out. Recorded for this sample: 45,000 to 55,000 clones. Sequenced material: CD4+ T cells from blood, taken before the transplant. Source of these receptors: a human donor who received a combined kidney and bone marrow transplant.

Comment on this clone: The CDR3 end is not reached by the read, which stops 3 residues before it; the germline J gene fills it in. The chain recombines TRBV5-1 with TRBJ2-7, with D possibly matching TRBD1 (5 bases). This CDR3 spans 13 amino acids. Per germline, CDR1 SGHRS and CDR2 YFSETQ. V was trimmed by 6 bases and J by 5 bases, leaving 15 bases between them. This CDR3 is CASTRGARNEQYF. The part of the CDR3 DNA that was read is TGCGCCAGCACCCGTGGGGCGCGAAACGAG. The entire variable domain, with the rest obtained from reference TRBV5-1 and TRBJ2-7, is as follows: KAGVTQTPRYLIKTRGQQVTLSCSPISGHRSVSWYQQTPGQGLQFLFEYFSETQRNKGNFPGRFSGRQFSNSRSEMNVSTLELGDSALYLCASTRGARNEQYFGPGTRLTVT.

Note on this clone: The sequenced fragment ends 3 residues before the CDR3 boundary, so the rest is inferred from the germline J gene. V and J are TRBV19 and TRBJ1-1; no clear D gene. CDR1 and CDR2 (germline): LNHDA, SQIVND (reference sequence). The length of the CDR3 is 15 residues. V lost 3 bases, J lost 0 bases, and 11 bases lay in between. The CDR3 DNA, read in part, is TGTGCCAGTAGTATTGCCAGTTCCATGAACACTGAA. It encodes CASSIASSMNTE. The complete CDR3 reads CASSIASSMNTEAFF.

As for this clone: The missing CDR3 end, 3 residues past where the read stops, is filled in from the germline J gene. The V gene is TRBV7-2, the J gene TRBJ2-1; D gene unclear. V lost 4 bases and J 1 base, leaving 11 bases between the germline ends. The germline gives CDR1 SGHTA, CDR2 FQGNSA. The CDR3 is made up of 15 amino acids. The CDR3 DNA, read in part, is TGTGCCAGCAGCTCGACTCACCTGTCCTACAATGAG. Its translation is CASSSTHLSYNE. The full CDR3 is CASSSTHLSYNEQFF.

Comment on this clone: Read sequence stops 3 residues before the CDR3 end, and the germline J gene provides the missing end. The V call is TRBV19, the J call TRBJ1-3; D is unclear. V was cut by 3 bases and J by 4 bases, with 13 bases left in between. The CDR3 is 15 residues long. Germline loops: CDR1 LNHDA, CDR2 SQIVND (reference sequence). The covered CDR3 bases are TGTGCCAGTAGTATCCGGGTCCGCGGAGGAAACACC. It specifies CASSIRVRGGNT. The full-length CDR3 reads as CASSIRVRGGNTIYF.

With respect to this clone: The read is 3 residues too short to cover the CDR3 end, so that end is filled in from the germline J gene. The gene calls are TRBV5-1 and TRBJ2-4; 9 nucleotides match TRBD1. Germline CDR1 is SGHRS and CDR2 is YFSETQ. The CDR3 runs to 14 residues. The V gene end was trimmed by 0 bases and the J gene end by 6 bases; junction bases not matched to a gene: 1. This CDR3 is CASSLEGQGNIQYF. The sequenced part of the CDR3 DNA is TGCGCCAGCAGCTTGGAGGGACAGGGAAACATT.

To note about this clone: With the read ending 3 residues before the CDR3 end, the germline J gene is used to fill in that end. V and J are TRBV19 and TRBJ1-5, with a tentative D call TRBD1 (6 bases). The CDR3 is made up of 16 amino acids. Trimming removed 5 bases from V and 6 bases from J, with 20 bases in between. Germline loops: CDR1 LNHDA, CDR2 SQIVND (reference sequence). CDR3 region: CASSSQGQQVGQPQHF. The CDR3 DNA, read in part, is TGTGCCAGTAGTTCACAGGGACAACAAGTGGGTCAGCCC.

Turning to this clone: Read coverage stops 3 residues before the CDR3 terminus; the germline J gene supplies the remainder. The chain links TRBV7-9 to TRBJ2-1; D remains unclear. Between the trimmed V and J ends, which lost 5 bases and 7 bases, there was a span of 9 bases. The CDR3 covers 12 residues. Germline lookup yields CDR1 SEHNR and CDR2 FQNEAQ (reference sequence). The covered CDR3 bases are TGTGCCAGCAGCCATCAGTGGAATGAG. It translates to CASSHQWNE. The full CDR3 reads CASSHQWNEQFF.

A note on this clone: The read ends 3 residues before the CDR3 terminus; that terminus is restored from the germline J gene. The chain recombines TRBV7-2 with TRBJ1-4; 7 bases are shared with TRBD1. J was trimmed by 4 bases and V by 5 bases; bases with no gene match: 7. CDR1 and CDR2 (germline): SGHTA, FQGNSA. The CDR3 spans 15 residues. The CDR3 reads CASSLYRDSNEKLFF. CDR3 bases read: TGTGCCAGCAGCCTCTACCGGGACAGTAATGAAAAA.

A remark on this clone: The CDR3 end is not reached by the read, which stops 3 residues before it; the germline J gene fills it in. The rearrangement joins TRBV7-2 to TRBJ1-2; D perhaps matches TRBD1 (5 bases). This CDR3 is 14 amino acids long. V lost 3 bases and J 7 bases, leaving 15 bases between the germline ends. Germline V gene data show CDR1 as SGHTA and CDR2 as FQGNSA. The CDR3 loop reads CASSFPGGGSGYTF. The DNA read from the CDR3 is TGTGCCAGCAGCTTCCCCGGGGGGGGGTCTGGC.

To note about this clone: The CDR3 is cut off 3 residues early in the read; its end comes from the germline J gene. The V and J genes are TRBV5-1 and TRBJ2-3; D call uncertain. Germline-derived CDR1 and CDR2 are SGHRS and YFSETQ. This CDR3 region has 14 residues. V was shortened by 4 bases and J by 1 base, with 10 bases between the two germline ends. The sequenced part of the CDR3 DNA is TGCGCCAGCAGCCCCTTCGCGGGCACAGATACG. Translation gives CASSPFAGTDT. The entire CDR3 sequence reads CASSPFAGTDTQYF.

Notes on this clone: The CDR3 extends 3 residues past the end of the read, so its final part is completed from the germline J gene. The chain uses TRBV6-2 or TRBV6-3 and TRBJ2-7; D call uncertain. The CDR3 has 14 amino acids. With 0 bases removed from V and 0 bases from J, the gap between germline ends came to 6 bases. The germline gives CDR1 MNHEY, CDR2 SVGEGT. CDR3 protein: CASSYSQSSYEQYF. CDR3 DNA, as far as it was read: TGTGCCAGCAGTTACTCGCAGAGCTCCTACGAG.

A note on this clone: The missing CDR3 end, 3 residues past where the read stops, is filled in from the germline J gene. This sequence joins TRBV7-2 and TRBJ2-5; 8 bases are shared with TRBD1. In germline, CDR1 is SGHTA, CDR2 FQGNSA. V gave up 0 bases and J gave up 6 bases; unmatched junction bases: 12. This CDR3 has 17 amino acids. CDR3 in amino acids: CASSLAGGRTGLKTQYF. The DNA read from the CDR3 is TGTGCCAGCAGCTTAGCGGGAGGAAGGACAGGGCTGAAGACC.

In the case of this clone: The read comes to an end 3 residues before the CDR3 does, leaving the germline J gene to fill in the end. V and J are TRBV20-1 and TRBJ2-3; the match to TRBD2 covers 9 bases. Germline V lookup: CDR1 DFQATT, CDR2 SNEGSKA (reference sequence). The trim removed 6 bases at V and 0 bases at J, leaving 7 bases unmatched. CDR3 length equals 15 residues. The CDR3 bases that were read are TGCAGTGCGGAGCGGGGGGACCCCAGCACAGATACG. This sequence encodes CSAERGDPSTDT. The full CDR3 protein is CSAERGDPSTDTQYF.

With respect to this clone: The missing CDR3 end, 3 residues past where the read stops, is filled in from the germline J gene. This chain joins TRBV5-1 and TRBJ1-6, with a possible D match to TRBD1 (6 bases). Per germline, CDR1 SGHRS and CDR2 YFSETQ. The CDR3 spans 16 residues. V was pared by 0 bases and J by 9 bases, with 16 bases between. CDR3 DNA, as far as it was read: TGCGCCAGCAGCTTGGCCCAGGGACACACCATTTCACCC. Encoded protein: CASSLAQGHTISP. The CDR3 in its entirety is CASSLAQGHTISPLHF.